Many counts were recorded for the clone carrying this TCR beta chain. The antigen remains unidentified. These data belong to a study of blood T cells in healthy people across ages. In the study overall: About one barcoded beta molecule was captured per two T cells (by template switching).

For the second PCR, which ran for roughly 6 to 12 cycles, a sample-barcoded 5' primer and a J-beta primer mix were used. Each cDNA was tagged by a template-switch adaptor containing 12 random nucleotides. Each sample provided no less than 2.5 million CDR3-containing paired-end reads. TCRdb used MiXCR to reprocess the 5' RACE reads, holding one entry per CDR3 protein. The repertoire consists of about 840,000 distinct CDR3 sequences, with roughly 29% occurring once and the leading ten covering about 9.4%. Findings of the study overall: From one million sequenced T cells, diversity estimates were lower bounds.

Trimming shortened V by 3 bases and J by 1 base, and 9 bases separated the two germline ends. CDR3 length: 14 residues. Germline CDR1 and CDR2: MDHEN and SYDVKM. These data were likewise used in another study, on T cells of mothers and their children.

The sample consisted of blood. This chain links TRBV28 with TRBJ2-5; the D gene is possibly TRBD2 (6 bases). The clonotype comes from a woman in her forties in good health. The CDR3 loop is CASSFRGVQETQYF. The CDR3 DNA sequence: TGTGCCAGCAGTTTCCGCGGGGTCCAAGAGACCCAGTACTTC.